The clone carrying this TCR beta chain occurred a few times. What it binds is not known. cDNA synthesis used the whole RNA isolate, giving expressed TCRB sequences. Roughly 3.5 million reads per sample were averaged for naive, central memory and regulatory samples. The protocol was immunoSEQ multiplex PCR, while the TCRdb copy is restricted to in-frame clones and leaves out a portion. The data contain around 160,000 clones, 63% of them singletons. The data stem from a study of beta chain features in type 1 diabetes. The wider study: Roughly 98 million sorted cells were examined across all samples.

Study-wide results and limits: High TCR expression in some cells could lead to their over-representation in cDNA sequencing. TCRB CDR3s from Type 1 diabetes patients were moderately but significantly shorter in all four CD4+ subsets. Shorter templates might be favored by PCR, and equally so in patients and in controls.

The CDR3 has 12 residues. Deletions cut 1 base from V and 6 bases from J, with 5 bases between. Germline V CDR1 and CDR2: SGHAT, FQNNGV. The TCR was taken from a man between 25 and 39 years old with type 1 diabetes. This rearrangement joins TRBV11-2 to TRBJ2-3; D uncertain. Input material: naive CD4+ T cells from blood. The CDR3 nucleotides read TGTGCCAGCAGCTTAGGTTGGGATACGCAGTATTTT. Amino acid sequence: CASSLGWDTQYF. Together with reference TRBV11-2 and TRBJ2-3, the CDR3 gives the full variable domain: EAGVAQSPRYKIIEKRQSVAFWCNPISGHATLYWYQQILGQGPKLLIQFQNNGVVDDSQLPKDRFSAERLKGVDSTLKIQPAKLEDSAVYLCASSLGWDTQYFGPGTRLTVL.